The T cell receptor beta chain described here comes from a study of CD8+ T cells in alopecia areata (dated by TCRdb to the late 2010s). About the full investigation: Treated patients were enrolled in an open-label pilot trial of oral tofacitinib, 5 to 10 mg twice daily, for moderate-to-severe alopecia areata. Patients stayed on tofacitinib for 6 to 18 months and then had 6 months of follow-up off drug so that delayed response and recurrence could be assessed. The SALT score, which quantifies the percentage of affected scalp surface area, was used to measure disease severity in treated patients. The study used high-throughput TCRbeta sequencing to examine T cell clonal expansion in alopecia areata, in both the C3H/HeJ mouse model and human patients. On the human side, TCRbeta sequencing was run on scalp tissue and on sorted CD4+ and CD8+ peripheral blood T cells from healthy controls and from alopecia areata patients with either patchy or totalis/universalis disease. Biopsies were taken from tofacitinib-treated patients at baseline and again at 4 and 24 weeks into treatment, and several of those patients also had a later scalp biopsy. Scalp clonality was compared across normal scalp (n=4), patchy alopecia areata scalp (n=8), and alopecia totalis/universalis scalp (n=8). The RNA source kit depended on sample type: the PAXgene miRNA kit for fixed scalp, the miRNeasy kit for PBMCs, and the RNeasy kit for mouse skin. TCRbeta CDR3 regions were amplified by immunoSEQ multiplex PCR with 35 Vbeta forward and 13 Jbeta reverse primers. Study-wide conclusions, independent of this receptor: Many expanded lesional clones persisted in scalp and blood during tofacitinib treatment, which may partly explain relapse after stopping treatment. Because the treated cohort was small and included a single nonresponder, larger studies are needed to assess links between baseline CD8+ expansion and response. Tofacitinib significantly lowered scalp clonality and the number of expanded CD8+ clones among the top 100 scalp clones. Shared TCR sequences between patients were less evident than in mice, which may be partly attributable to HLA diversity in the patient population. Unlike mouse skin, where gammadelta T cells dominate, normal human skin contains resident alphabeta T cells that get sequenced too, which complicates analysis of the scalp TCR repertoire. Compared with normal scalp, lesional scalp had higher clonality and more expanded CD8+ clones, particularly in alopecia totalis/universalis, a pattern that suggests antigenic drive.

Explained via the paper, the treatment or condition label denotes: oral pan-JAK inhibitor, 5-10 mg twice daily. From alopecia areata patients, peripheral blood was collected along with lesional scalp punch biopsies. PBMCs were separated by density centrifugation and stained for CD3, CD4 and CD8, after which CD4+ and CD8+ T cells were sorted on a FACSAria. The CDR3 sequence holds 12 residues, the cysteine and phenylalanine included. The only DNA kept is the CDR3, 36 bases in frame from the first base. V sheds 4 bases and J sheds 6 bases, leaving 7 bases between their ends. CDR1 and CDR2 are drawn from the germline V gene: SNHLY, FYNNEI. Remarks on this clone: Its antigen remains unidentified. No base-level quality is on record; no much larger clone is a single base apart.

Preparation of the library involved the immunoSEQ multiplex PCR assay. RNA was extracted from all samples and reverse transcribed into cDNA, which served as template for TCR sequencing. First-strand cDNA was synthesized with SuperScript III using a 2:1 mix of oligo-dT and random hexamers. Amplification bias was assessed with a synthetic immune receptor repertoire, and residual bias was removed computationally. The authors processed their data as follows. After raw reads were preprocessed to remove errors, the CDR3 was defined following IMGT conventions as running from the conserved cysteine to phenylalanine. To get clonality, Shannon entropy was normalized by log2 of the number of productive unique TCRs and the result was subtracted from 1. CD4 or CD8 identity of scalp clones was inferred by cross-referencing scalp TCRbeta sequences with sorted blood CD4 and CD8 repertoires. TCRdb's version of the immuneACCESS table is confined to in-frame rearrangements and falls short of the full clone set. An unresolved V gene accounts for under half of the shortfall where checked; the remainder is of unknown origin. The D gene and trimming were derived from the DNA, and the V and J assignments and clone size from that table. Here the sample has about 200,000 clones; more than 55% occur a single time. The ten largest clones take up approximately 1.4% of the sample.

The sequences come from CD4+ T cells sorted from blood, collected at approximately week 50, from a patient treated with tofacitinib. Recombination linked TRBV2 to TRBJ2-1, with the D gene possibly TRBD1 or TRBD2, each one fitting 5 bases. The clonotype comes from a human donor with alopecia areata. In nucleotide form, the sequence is TGTGCCAGCAGTGGGGACGGCAATGAGCAGTTCTTC. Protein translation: CASSGDGNEQFF. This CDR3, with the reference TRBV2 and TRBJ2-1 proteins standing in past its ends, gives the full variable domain EPEVTQTPSHQVTQMGQEVILRCVPISNHLYFYWYRQILGQKVEFLVSFYNNEISEKSEIFDDQFSVERPDGSNFTLKIRSTKLEDSAMYFCASSGDGNEQFFGPGTRLTVL.